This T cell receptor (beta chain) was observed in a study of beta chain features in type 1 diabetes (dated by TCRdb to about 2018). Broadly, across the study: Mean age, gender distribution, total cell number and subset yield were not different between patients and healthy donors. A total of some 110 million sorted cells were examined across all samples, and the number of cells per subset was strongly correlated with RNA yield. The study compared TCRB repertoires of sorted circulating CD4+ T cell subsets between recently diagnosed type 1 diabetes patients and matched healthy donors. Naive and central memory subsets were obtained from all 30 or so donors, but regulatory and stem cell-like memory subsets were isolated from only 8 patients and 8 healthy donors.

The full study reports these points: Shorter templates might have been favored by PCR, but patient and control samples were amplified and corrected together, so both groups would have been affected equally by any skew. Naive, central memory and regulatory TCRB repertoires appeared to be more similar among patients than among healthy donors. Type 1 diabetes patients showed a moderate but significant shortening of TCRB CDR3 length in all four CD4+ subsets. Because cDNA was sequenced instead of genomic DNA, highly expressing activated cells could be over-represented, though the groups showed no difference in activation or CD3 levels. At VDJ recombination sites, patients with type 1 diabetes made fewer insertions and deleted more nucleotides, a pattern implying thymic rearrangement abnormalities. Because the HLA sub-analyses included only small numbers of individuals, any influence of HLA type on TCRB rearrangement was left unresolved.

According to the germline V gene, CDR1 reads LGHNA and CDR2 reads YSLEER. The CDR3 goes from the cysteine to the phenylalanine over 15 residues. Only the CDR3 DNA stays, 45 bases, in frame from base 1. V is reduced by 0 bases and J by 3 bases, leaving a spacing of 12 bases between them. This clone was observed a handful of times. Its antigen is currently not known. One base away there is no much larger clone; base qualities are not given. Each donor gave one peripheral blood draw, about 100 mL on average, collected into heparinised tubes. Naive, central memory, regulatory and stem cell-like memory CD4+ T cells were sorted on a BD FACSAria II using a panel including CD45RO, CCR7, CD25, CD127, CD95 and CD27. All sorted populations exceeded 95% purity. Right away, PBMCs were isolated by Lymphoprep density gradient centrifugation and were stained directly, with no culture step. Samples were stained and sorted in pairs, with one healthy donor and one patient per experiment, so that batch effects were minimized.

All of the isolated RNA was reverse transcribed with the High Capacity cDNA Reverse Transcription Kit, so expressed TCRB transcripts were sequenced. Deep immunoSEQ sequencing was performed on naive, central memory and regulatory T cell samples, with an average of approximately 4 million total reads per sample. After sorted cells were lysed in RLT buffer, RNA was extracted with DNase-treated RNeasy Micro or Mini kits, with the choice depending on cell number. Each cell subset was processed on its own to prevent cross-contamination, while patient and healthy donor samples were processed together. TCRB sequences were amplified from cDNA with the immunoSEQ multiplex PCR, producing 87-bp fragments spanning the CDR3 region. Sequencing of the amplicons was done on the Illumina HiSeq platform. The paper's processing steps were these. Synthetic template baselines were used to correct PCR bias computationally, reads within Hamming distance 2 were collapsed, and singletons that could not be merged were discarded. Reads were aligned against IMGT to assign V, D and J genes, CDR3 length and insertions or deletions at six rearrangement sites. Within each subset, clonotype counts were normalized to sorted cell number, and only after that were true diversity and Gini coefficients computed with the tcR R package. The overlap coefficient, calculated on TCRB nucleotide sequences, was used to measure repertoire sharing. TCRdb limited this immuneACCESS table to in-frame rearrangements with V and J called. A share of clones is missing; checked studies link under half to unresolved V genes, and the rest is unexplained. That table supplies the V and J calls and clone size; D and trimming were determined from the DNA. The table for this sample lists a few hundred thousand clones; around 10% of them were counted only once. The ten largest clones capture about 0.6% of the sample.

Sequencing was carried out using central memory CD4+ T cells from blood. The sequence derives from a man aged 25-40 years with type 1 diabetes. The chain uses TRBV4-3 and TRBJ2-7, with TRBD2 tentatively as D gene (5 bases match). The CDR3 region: CASSQDSGYGYEQYF. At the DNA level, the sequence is TGCGCCAGCAGCCAAGATTCGGGATACGGCTACGAGCAGTACTTC.